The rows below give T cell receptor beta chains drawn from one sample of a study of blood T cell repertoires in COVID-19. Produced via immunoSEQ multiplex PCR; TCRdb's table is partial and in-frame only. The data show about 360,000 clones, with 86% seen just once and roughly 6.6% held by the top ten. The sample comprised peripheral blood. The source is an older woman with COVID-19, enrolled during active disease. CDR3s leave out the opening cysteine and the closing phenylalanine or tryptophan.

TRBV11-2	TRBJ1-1	ASSLDSPTEAF
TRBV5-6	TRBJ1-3	ASSFGQALIPIY
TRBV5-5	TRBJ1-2	ASSTSGRGYT
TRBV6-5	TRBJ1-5	ASRTGPNQPQH
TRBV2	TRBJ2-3	ASSGGIGTDTQY
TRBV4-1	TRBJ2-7	ASSHPAGGFYEQY
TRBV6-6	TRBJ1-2	ASRGQGSHYGYT
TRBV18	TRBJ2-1	ASSPRGVYNEQF
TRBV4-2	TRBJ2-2	ASSQTSGGAGGELF
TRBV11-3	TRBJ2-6	ASSLSGTGANVLT
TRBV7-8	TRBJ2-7	ASSLDRGHEQY
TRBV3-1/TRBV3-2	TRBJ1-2	ASSLSAGGLA
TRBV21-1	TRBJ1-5	ASSTGMFRNQPQH
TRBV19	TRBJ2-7	ASSTTTGASYEQY
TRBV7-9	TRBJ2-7	ASSPRSGQGAGEQY
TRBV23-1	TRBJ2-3	ASSPQKGQSTDTQY
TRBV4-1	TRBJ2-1	ASSPILTRASYNEQF
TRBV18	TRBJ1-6	ASSLDRGSGSPLH
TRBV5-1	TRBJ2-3	ASRETYAGQGKRDTQY
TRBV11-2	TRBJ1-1	ASSLDFMNTEAF
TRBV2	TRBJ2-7	ASSSYSGGVTYEQY
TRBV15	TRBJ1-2	ATSRDSGGASGYT
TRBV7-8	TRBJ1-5	ASSPWTGGADQPQH
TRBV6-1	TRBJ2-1	ASSEAAGLIWDEQF
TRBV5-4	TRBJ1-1	ASSLEAGGTEAF
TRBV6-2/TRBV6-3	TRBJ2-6	ASSKSGRSLSGANVLT
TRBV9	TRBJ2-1	ASSTSRTSGGASEQF
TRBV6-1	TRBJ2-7	ASSEGRSTIYEQY
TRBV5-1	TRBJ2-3	ASSSRLAGSADTQY
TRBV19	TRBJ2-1	ASSSGGTYNEQF
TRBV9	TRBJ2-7	ASSTHLTGTLEQY
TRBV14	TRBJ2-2	ASSQGRDTHTGELF
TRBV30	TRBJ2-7	AWTGQGYEQY
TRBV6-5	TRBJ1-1	ASTDRGRNTEAF
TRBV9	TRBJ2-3	ASSVSGGGNTQY
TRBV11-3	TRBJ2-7	ASSLPVGPYEQY
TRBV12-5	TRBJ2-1	ASGSGRGTYNEQF
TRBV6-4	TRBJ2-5	ASSGEAGETQY
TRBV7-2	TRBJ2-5	ASNPENFQETQY
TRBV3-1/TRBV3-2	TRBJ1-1	ASSQQGGTEAF
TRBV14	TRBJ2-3	ASSQGTRYRVNTQY